The clone carrying this TCR beta chain has just a few counts. The germline gene is not matched at one end of the junction; a read error may be the cause. TCRdb's copy holds only in-frame clones and misses some; the assay was immunoSEQ multiplex PCR. Altogether roughly 42,000 clones are present, roughly two thirds being singletons, with the ten largest covering less than 3%. Stated time point: cycle 4 day 1 (C4D1), after more than 5 weeks of nivolumab. No patient escaped relapse after autologous stem cell transplantation, and brentuximab vedotin exposure varied. When best responses were assessed, they were complete response, partial response or progressive disease. The source of the sample is a study of PD-1 blockade in classical Hodgkin lymphoma. Per germline, CDR1 SSHAT and CDR2 FNYEAQ (reference sequence). The CDR3 consists of 16 residues.

The chain couples TRBV7-7 to TRBJ2-1; TRBD2 matches 7 bases. This clonotype was obtained from a human donor with classical Hodgkin lymphoma. This specimen was peripheral blood mononuclear cells (PBMCs), taken before the fourth cycle of nivolumab. This CDR3 reads CASSSSPGGSYNEQFF. The CDR3 bases are TGTGCTAGCAGCTCCTCTCCGGGGGGATCATACAATGAGCAGTTCTTC. The variable domain in full, completed from reference TRBV7-7 and TRBJ2-1, reads GAGVSQSPRYKVTKRGQDVTLRCDPISSHATLYWYQQALGQGPEFLTYFNYEAQPDKSGLPSDRFSAERPEGSISTLTIQRTEQRDSAMYRCASSSSPGGSYNEQFFGPGTRLTVL.